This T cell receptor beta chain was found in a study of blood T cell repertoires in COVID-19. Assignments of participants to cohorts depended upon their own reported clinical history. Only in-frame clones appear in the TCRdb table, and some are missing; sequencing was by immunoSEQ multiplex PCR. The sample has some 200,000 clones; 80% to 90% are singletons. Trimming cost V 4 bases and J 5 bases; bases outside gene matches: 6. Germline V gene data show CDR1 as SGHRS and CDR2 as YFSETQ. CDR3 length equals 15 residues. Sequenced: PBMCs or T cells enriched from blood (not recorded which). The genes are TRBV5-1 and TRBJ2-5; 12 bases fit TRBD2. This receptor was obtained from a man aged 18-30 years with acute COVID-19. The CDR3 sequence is CASSIGLAGQETQYF. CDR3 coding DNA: TGCGCCAGCAGCATCGGACTAGCGGGGCAGGAGACCCAGTACTTC.